This TCR beta chain was sequenced for a study of T cell responses to AZD1222 COVID-19 vaccine. Libraries were prepared by immunoSEQ multiplex PCR; TCRdb keeps only in-frame clonotypes and omits some of them. The table includes approximately 190,000 clones, around 87% detected once. Trimming cost V 5 bases and J 2 bases; bases outside gene matches: 7. Germline lookup yields CDR1 LNHDA and CDR2 SQIVND (reference sequence). The CDR3 runs 16 residues. This specimen consisted of peripheral blood, obtained on day 0 of MenACWY control vaccination. The V and J genes are TRBV19 and TRBJ1-1, with TRBD1 identical over 11 bases. The receptor comes from an adult in good health. The CDR3 sequence is CASSSRTGGFNTEAFF. The CDR3 DNA follows: TGTGCCAGTAGTTCCCGGACAGGGGGCTTTAACACTGAAGCTTTCTTT.